A single T cell receptor (beta chain) is shown here with its context. An end of the junction does not agree with germline; a read error may underlie this. This entry belongs to a study of T cells after somatic rescue of genetic block. TCRdb's copy holds only in-frame clones and misses some; the assay was immunoSEQ multiplex PCR. The sample lists roughly 92,000 clones, approximately 90% seen once, with 1.6% in the top ten. This CDR3 is 13 amino acids long. The V gene's germline CDR1 is SEHNR and CDR2 FQNEAQ (reference sequence). The chain employs TRBV7-9 and TRBJ2-4; D is unclear. The TCR was taken from a woman between 18 and 30 years old. The sample comprised peripheral blood mononuclear cells (PBMCs). The CDR3 DNA follows: TGTGCCAGCAGCTTAGTTGGTGGGCCTATGGAACGCTTC. Its protein is CASSLVGGPMERF.